The clone carrying this TCR beta chain was observed a few times. Its antigen remains unknown. These data belong to a study of cytomegalovirus exposure and HLA in healthy donors. Looked up from germline, CDR1 is MNHEY and CDR2 is SMNVEV (reference sequence). Deletions cut 6 bases from V and 0 bases from J, with 7 bases between. The CDR3 extends over 13 amino acids. The data were produced by immunoSEQ multiplex PCR, yet TCRdb's version contains in-frame clones alone and is incomplete. The table lists hundreds of thousands of clones, approximately 82% of them singletons, with 4.5% to 7% in the top ten. The donors were members of the validation cohort comprising some 120 subjects, separate from the approximately 710-subject first cohort. The study, taken as a whole, reports: Researchers catalogued some 160 TCR beta chains as cytomegalovirus-associated. Published work reported that the classifier diagnosed cytomegalovirus status with high specificity and sensitivity.

Specimen: PBMCs. The clonotype was recovered from a woman aged 18-29 years in good health and CMV-seronegative. The V gene is TRBV27, the J gene TRBJ2-3, with D uncertain. CDR3 protein: CASRKGSTDTQYF. The CDR3 DNA sequence: TGTGCCAGCAGGAAAGGTAGCACAGATACGCAGTATTTT.